Presented here are 2 T cell receptor beta chains from one specimen sequenced in a study of immune cell composition in non-small cell lung cancer. This table comes from immunoSEQ multiplex PCR, and its TCRdb copy is limited to in-frame clones, with some not included. In the table there are thousands of clones, 83% of which are singletons. Sequenced sample: lung tumor tissue. These receptors came from a human donor with non-small cell lung cancer.

The gene calls are TRBV6-5 and TRBJ1-2, with D tentatively TRBD1 (5 bases). The CDR3 has 16 amino acids. V dropped 4 bases and J dropped 7 bases, with 22 bases sitting between them. CDR1 and CDR2 (germline): MNHEY, SVGAGI. This chain's CDR3 is CASSWGGRAAPGGYTF. Written as DNA, the CDR3 is TGTGCCAGCAGTTGGGGGGGTAGGGCGGCTCCGGGTGGCTACACCTTC.

V is TRBV9 and J is TRBJ2-2; D gene unclear. V was cut by 0 bases and J by 8 bases, with 11 bases left in between. CDR1 SGDLS and CDR2 YYNGEE come from the germline V gene. The CDR3 consists of 14 residues. This CDR3 reads CASSVASGSGELFF. The CDR3 DNA reads as TGTGCCAGCAGCGTAGCTTCGGGTTCTGGGGAGCTGTTTTTT.